The 5 T cell receptor beta chains below come from one sample, sequenced in a study of blood T cell repertoires in COVID-19. The protocol was immunoSEQ multiplex PCR, while the TCRdb copy is restricted to in-frame clones and leaves out a portion. Altogether about 250,000 clones are present, about 83% being singletons, with the ten largest covering roughly 5.8%. Sample: peripheral blood. Receptors were obtained from a man older than 75 with acute or convalescent COVID-19.

This rearrangement joins TRBV24-1 to TRBJ1-2, with D possibly TRBD1 on 5 matching bases. CDR3 length: 13 amino acids. Trimming took 5 bases from V and 6 from J, leaving 12 bases between them. Germline CDR1 and CDR2: KGHDR and SFDVKD. CDR3 nucleotides: TGTGCCACCAGTGCCCAGGGCCTAGATGGCTACACCTTC. This sequence encodes CATSAQGLDGYTF.

The rearrangement uses TRBV28 and TRBJ2-3; TRBD1 is a possible D gene (5 bases). V lost 7 bases and J lost 1, with 15 bases in between. This CDR3 spans 15 amino acids. The germline V gene encodes CDR1 MDHEN and CDR2 SYDVKM. CDR3 sequence (DNA): TGTGCCAGCAACCCTAAGGGGCGGCGCACAGATACGCAGTATTTT. This codes for CASNPKGRRTDTQYF.

The CDR3 DNA reads as TGTGCCAGCAGCAGACAGGGGGCGCTGAACACTGAAGCTTTCTTT. Encoded protein: CASSRQGALNTEAFF. The genes are TRBV6-5 and TRBJ1-1; 10 bases match TRBD1. Germline V CDR1 and CDR2: MNHEY, SVGAGI. This CDR3 has 15 residues. J lost 0 bases, V lost 6 bases, and 4 bases had no gene match.

The V call is TRBV29-1, the J call TRBJ2-2; the match to TRBD2 covers 9 bases. This CDR3 is built from 14 residues. V dropped 6 bases and J dropped 1; count of bases not matched to a gene: 3. Germline V CDR1 and CDR2: SQVTM, ANQGSEA. The CDR3 nucleotides are TGCAGCGTACTGACTAGCGGGAACACCGGGGAGCTGTTTTTT. This codes for CSVLTSGNTGELFF.

V usage is TRBV6-2 or TRBV6-3 and J usage is TRBJ1-2, with TRBD1 matching over 9 bases. CDR3 length equals 12 residues. With 6 bases clipped from V and 10 bases from J, the junction kept 6 bases outside the gene matches. CDR1 MNHEY and CDR2 SVGEGT come from the germline V gene. CDR3 protein: CASSIGQGTYTF. In DNA, the CDR3 is TGTGCCAGCAGCATAGGACAGGGGACCTACACCTTC.